This is a list of T cell receptor beta chains from one sample in a study of T cell responses to AZD1222 COVID-19 vaccine. Measured with immunoSEQ multiplex PCR; TCRdb has only the in-frame clones, and not every one. This sample yields around 120,000 clones, of which almost 90% are seen a single time; around 9.6% belongs to the top ten. This specimen was peripheral blood, taken on day 0 of AZD1222 vaccination. All receptors come from an adult in good health. The CDR3 runs from the conserved cysteine through the conserved F or W. The order of the fields is D gene, V gene, clone size, J gene, CDR3 DNA, CDR3 protein. D genes are given only for firm matches. Rows give clone size only sometimes, using once, few, many, or a class for an expanded clone.

NA	TRBV5-1	NA	TRBJ1-2	TGCGCCAGCCGACAGGAGAACTATGGCTACACCTTC	CASRQENYGYTF
NA	TRBV27	once	TRBJ2-1	TGTGCCAGCAGTTTATCGACAGGGCCACTAGCCCATGAGCAGTTCTTC	CASSLSTGPLAHEQFF
TRBD1	TRBV19	NA	TRBJ1-2	TGTGCCAGTAGGCCGGGACAGGGAGTTGGCTACACCTTC	CASRPGQGVGYTF
NA	TRBV2	NA	TRBJ2-7	TGTGCCAGCAAGGTCAGGGATTTGTTCTACGAGCAGTACTTC	CASKVRDLFYEQYF
NA	TRBV7-2	NA	TRBJ2-6	TGTGCCAGCAGCCCCCGGGGGTCCTCTGGGGCCAACGTCCTGACTTTC	CASSPRGSSGANVLTF
NA	TRBV12-3/TRBV12-4	NA	TRBJ1-2	TGTGCCAGCAGTTTTTCCCGCAACTATGGCTACACCTTC	CASSFSRNYGYTF
NA	TRBV2	NA	TRBJ1-1	TGTGCCAGCAGTTCACAGCGGTACACTGAAGCTTTCTTT	CASSSQRYTEAFF
TRBD1	TRBV3-1/TRBV3-2	NA	TRBJ1-6	TGTGCCAGCAGCTCTCGACAGGGGGGCTCACCCCTCCACTTT	CASSSRQGGSPLHF
NA	TRBV6-5	NA	TRBJ1-2	TGTGCCAGCAGTCATGGGTTCTATGGCTACACCTTC	CASSHGFYGYTF
NA	TRBV28	NA	TRBJ1-2	TGTGCCAGCAGTTTCGGACAGATTAGAGCCTTCTACACCTTC	CASSFGQIRAFYTF
NA	TRBV7-9	NA	TRBJ1-2	TGTGCCAGCAGCTCAAACTCTGGGGGCTACACCTTC	CASSSNSGGYTF
TRBD2	TRBV5-4	NA	TRBJ2-1	TGTGCCAGCAGCACTAGCGGGGGAAGTTACAATGAGCAGTTCTTC	CASSTSGGSYNEQFF
NA	TRBV6-5	NA	TRBJ1-5	TGTGCCAGCAGTTACTCCGGGGGGACCAATCAGCCCCAGCATTTT	CASSYSGGTNQPQHF
NA	TRBV11-2	few	TRBJ1-1	TGTGCCAGCAGCTTAGTGGGGAGAGGGACTGAAGCTTTCTTT	CASSLVGRGTEAFF
NA	TRBV5-1	NA	TRBJ2-1	TGCGCCAGCGGGATCGGGAGCTCCTACAATGAGCAGTTCTTC	CASGIGSSYNEQFF
NA	TRBV28	NA	TRBJ2-6	TGTGCCAGCAGTTTAGTCGCGAACAGCCTTAGACGCTCTGGGGCCAACGTCCTGACTTTC	CASSLVANSLRRSGANVLTF
NA	TRBV20-1	NA	TRBJ1-1	TGCAGTGCTAGAGGGGAGGCTGGGGCTTTCTTT	CSARGEAGAFF
TRBD1	TRBV7-9	NA	TRBJ1-1	TGTGCCAGCAGCCCCCGACAGGGGTGGTACACTGAAGCTTTCTTT	CASSPRQGWYTEAFF
NA	TRBV29-1	NA	TRBJ2-3	TGCAGCGTCCGGGGGGCTAGCGGTAGCACAGATACGCAGTATTTT	CSVRGASGSTDTQYF
TRBD1	TRBV5-8	few	TRBJ1-5	TGTGCCAGCAGCTTGGCAGGGGGCTACGGCAATCAGCCCCAGCATTTT	CASSLAGGYGNQPQHF
NA	TRBV7-9	NA	TRBJ1-3	TGTGCCAGCAGCTTAGTGGGAAACACCATATATTTT	CASSLVGNTIYF
NA	TRBV6-5	NA	TRBJ2-7	TGTGCCAGCAGTTCGGCCGGGGGAGGATCCTACGAGCAGTACTTC	CASSSAGGGSYEQYF
NA	TRBV28	NA	TRBJ1-2	TGTGCCAGCAGGCCTTCGGGAAACTATGGCTACACCTTC	CASRPSGNYGYTF
TRBD1	TRBV19	NA	TRBJ2-4	TGTGCCAGTACCCAAACCGGGACAGGGCCCTTGTTTTTCAAAAACATTCAGTACTTC	CASTQTGTGPLFFKNIQYF
NA	TRBV4-2	NA	TRBJ1-2	TGTGCCAGCAGCCAAGATAGAGCCGGATTAAACTATGGCTACACCTTC	CASSQDRAGLNYGYTF
TRBD1	TRBV9	NA	TRBJ1-1	TGTGCCAGCAGCCCCATCGGCAGGGGGGACACTGAAGCTTTCTTT	CASSPIGRGDTEAFF
TRBD1	TRBV27	few	TRBJ2-5	TGTGCCAGCAGCACCCCCGGGACAGCACAAGAGACCCAGTACTTC	CASSTPGTAQETQYF
NA	TRBV9	NA	TRBJ2-1	TGTGCCAGCGCTGTAGCGGAAAACAATGAGCAGTTCTTC	CASAVAENNEQFF
NA	TRBV7-2	NA	TRBJ2-5	TGTGCCAGCAGCTTTCAGGGGTCGGCAGAGACCCAGTACTTC	CASSFQGSAETQYF
NA	TRBV30	NA	TRBJ2-1	TGTGCCTGGAGTATCGGAGAGGGGGGTGAGCAGTTCTTC	CAWSIGEGGEQFF
NA	TRBV25-1	NA	TRBJ1-6	TGTGCCAGCAGTGACAGCTATTCACCCCTCCACTTT	CASSDSYSPLHF